The 12 T cell receptor beta chains listed next were all sequenced from one sample in a study of T cells in Graves' hyperthyroidism and ophthalmopathy. What was amplified from RNA transcripts were TCR beta CDR3 regions. With the HTBI primer set, the TCR CDR3 went through a first round of RT-PCR. TCRdb recomputed calls from the multiplex PCR reads with MiXCR, one row per CDR3 protein. The data contain about 660,000 distinct CDR3 sequences, 45% of them singletons. The material sequenced was peripheral blood or thyroid tissue (not recorded which). The receptor set was obtained from an adult man with Graves' disease, either hyperthyroidism or ophthalmopathy (not recorded which).

The CDR3: CASERDRGPTYEQYF. In DNA form, the CDR3 reads TGTGCCAGCGAGAGGGACAGGGGGCCGACCTACGAGCAGTACTTC. The chain carries TRBV7-8 and TRBJ2-7; TRBD1 aligns across 12 bases. The CDR3 length is 15 residues. Germline values: CDR1 SGHVS, CDR2 FQNEAQ. The trim removed 8 bases at V and 2 bases at J, leaving 7 bases unmatched. The full variable domain, with the rest looked up from reference TRBV7-8 and TRBJ2-7, is GAGVSQSPRYKVAKRGQDVALRCDPISGHVSLFWYQQALGQGPEFLTYFQNEAQLDKSGLPSDRFFAERPEGSVSTLKIQRTQQEDSAVYLCASERDRGPTYEQYFGPGTRLTVT.

This clonotype has a handful of counts. The chain uses TRBV7-2 and TRBJ2-7; tentatively, D is TRBD1 or TRBD2 (5 bases each). The CDR3 is 18 residues long. Trimming took 5 bases from V and 2 from J, leaving 25 bases between them. Looked up from germline, CDR1 is SGHTA and CDR2 is FQGNSA. CDR3 bases: TGTGCCAGCAGCCTAGACGACATTGGGACCACTCTCGCCTACGAGCAGTACTTC. Translated, it gives CASSLDDIGTTLAYEQYF.

The chain recombines TRBV7-9 with TRBJ1-4, with D possibly being TRBD1 (5 bases). The ends were cut back, 3 bases at V and 8 bases at J, with 16 bases in the middle. CDR1 and CDR2 from the germline V gene are SEHNR and FQNEAQ (reference sequence). The CDR3 totals 15 residues. CDR3 sequence (DNA): TGTGCCAGCAGCTTGGGGACGGACCAAGACGAAAAACTGTTTTTT. Translation: CASSLGTDQDEKLFF.

This clonotype was observed a few times. Here the CDR3 reads CASSLYGTGDPYEQYF. DNA of the CDR3: TGTGCCAGCAGCTTATACGGGACAGGGGACCCATACGAGCAGTACTTC. The genes are TRBV7-9 and TRBJ2-7, with 10 nucleotides matching TRBD1. Trimming at V came to 2 bases and at J to 4 bases, leaving 8 bases not matched to a gene. From germline, CDR1 is SEHNR and CDR2 FQNEAQ (reference sequence). This CDR3 is 16 amino acids long.

The CDR3 is CASSIAGTTEAFF. CDR3 DNA: TGTGCCAGTAGTATTGCAGGGACCACTGAAGCTTTCTTT. The rearrangement joins TRBV19 to TRBJ1-1; D may be TRBD1 (5 bases). There are 13 residues in the CDR3. The V and J ends lost 3 bases and 4 bases respectively, with 9 bases between them. Germline V gives CDR1 LNHDA, CDR2 SQIVND (reference sequence). Full variable domain (outside the CDR3, taken from reference TRBV19 and TRBJ1-1): DGGITQSPKYLFRKEGQNVTLSCEQNLNHDAMYWYRQDPGQGLRLIYYSQIVNDFQKGDIAEGYSVSREKKESFPLTVTSAQKNPTAFYLCASSIAGTTEAFFGQGTRLTVV.

The V call is TRBV5-1, the J call TRBJ1-1; weak D call: TRBD1 (5 bases). V lost 5 bases to trimming and J lost 0 bases, with 11 bases between them. Germline assignment: CDR1 SGHRS and CDR2 YFSETQ. This CDR3 region has 14 residues. The CDR3 DNA reads as TGCGCCAGCAGTGAACAGGAATTGAACACTGAAGCTTTCTTT. The encoded protein is CASSEQELNTEAFF.

The chain has TRBV29-1 and TRBJ1-4, with a tentative D call TRBD1 (5 bases). This CDR3 has 14 residues. The V end lost 4 bases, the J end lost 7 bases, and 16 bases lay between the germline ends. CDR1 and CDR2 from the germline V gene are SQVTM and ANQGSEA. CDR3 sequence: CSVAGGVFSEKLFF. The CDR3 DNA is TGCAGCGTTGCAGGAGGGGTCTTTAGTGAAAAACTGTTTTTT.

CDR3: CASRLAGGPYEQYF. CDR3 nucleotides: TGTGCCAGCAGACTAGCGGGGGGACCCTACGAGCAGTACTTC. The V call is TRBV7-9, the J call TRBJ2-7; 12 positions agree with TRBD2. This CDR3 region has 14 residues. Germline trimming cut 6 bases from V and 2 bases from J; bases unmatched to any gene: 2. CDR1 and CDR2 (germline): SEHNR, FQNEAQ (reference sequence).

This clonotype appeared a few times. The chain uses TRBV20-1 and TRBJ1-5; 7 positions agree with TRBD1. V shed 6 bases, J shed 7 bases, and the junction held 6 bases outside the gene matches. This CDR3 contains 12 residues. Per germline, CDR1 DFQATT and CDR2 SNEGSKA (reference sequence). DNA of the CDR3: TGCAGTGCGTCGACAGGGCCCCAGCCCCAGCATTTT. Amino acid sequence: CSASTGPQPQHF.

This clonotype turned up a few times. The chain has TRBV5-4 and TRBJ1-2, with a tentative D call TRBD1 (5 bases). Trimming removed 4 bases from V and 8 bases from J, with 15 bases in between. Germline V lookup: CDR1 SGHNT, CDR2 YYREEE (reference sequence). The CDR3 loop spans 13 amino acids. For the CDR3, the DNA is TGTGCCAGCAGCGGGGGACCGTATCACGGCTACACCTTC. Protein: CASSGGPYHGYTF. Full variable domain (rest looked up from reference TRBV5-4 and TRBJ1-2): ETGVTQSPTHLIKTRGQQVTLRCSSQSGHNTVSWYQQALGQGPQFIFQYYREEENGRGNFPPRFSGLQFPNYSSELNVNALELDDSALYLCASSGGPYHGYTFGSGTRLTVV.

This sequence joins TRBV7-9 and TRBJ2-7; D unclear. Trimming took off 5 bases at V and 2 bases at J, with 22 bases between the two ends. CDR3 length: 17 amino acids. From germline, CDR1 is SEHNR and CDR2 FQNEAQ (reference sequence). CDR3 loop: CASSPQAPHNPPYEQYF. The CDR3 DNA follows: TGTGCCAGCAGCCCCCAGGCCCCCCATAACCCTCCCTACGAGCAGTACTTC. The variable domain in full, with the rest retrieved from reference TRBV7-9 and TRBJ2-7, is DTGVSQNPRHKITKRGQNVTFRCDPISEHNRLYWYRQTLGQGPEFLTYFQNEAQLEKSRLLSDRFSAERPKGSFSTLEIQRTEQGDSAMYLCASSPQAPHNPPYEQYFGPGTRLTVT.

The chain uses TRBV24-1 and TRBJ1-2; no reliable D call. The CDR3 runs 14 residues. Germline V gives CDR1 KGHDR, CDR2 SFDVKD. The V and J ends lost 11 bases and 3 bases respectively, with 18 bases between them. The CDR3 region is CASSPQALDYGYTF. DNA of the CDR3: TGTGCCAGCAGCCCCCAGGCTCTTGACTATGGCTACACCTTC.